The rows below give T cell receptor beta chains drawn from one sample of a study of blood T cell repertoires in COVID-19. Libraries were prepared by immunoSEQ multiplex PCR; TCRdb keeps only in-frame clonotypes and omits some of them. Of 17,000 or so clones in the sample, approximately 88% are singletons; the top ten hold approximately 3.2%. The sequenced sample consisted of peripheral blood. The source is a human donor in a cohort sampled during active COVID-19. The CDR3 runs from the conserved cysteine through the conserved F or W. The order of the fields is V gene, D gene, clone size, J gene, CDR3 protein, CDR3 DNA. A D gene is named only where the DNA matches it firmly. Expanded clones get a size class; other rows say once, few or many, or leave the size out.

>TRBV28|.|.|TRBJ1-5
CASRHDVSNQPQHF
TGTGCCAGTAGACATGACGTTAGCAATCAGCCCCAGCATTTT
>TRBV28|TRBD2|.|TRBJ2-1
CASSLPSGIDEQFF
TGTGCCAGCAGTTTGCCTAGCGGGATCGATGAGCAGTTCTTC
>TRBV13|TRBD2|.|TRBJ2-1
CASSIAGSYNEQFF
TGTGCCAGCAGCATAGCGGGCTCCTACAATGAGCAGTTCTTC
>TRBV27|TRBD2|.|TRBJ2-7
CASSLSSGSSYEQYF
TGTGCCAGCAGTTTATCAAGCGGGAGCTCCTACGAGCAGTACTTC
>TRBV6-1|TRBD2|.|TRBJ2-1
CASSESIAGGTNNEQFF
TGTGCCAGCAGTGAGTCTATAGCGGGAGGAACGAACAATGAGCAGTTCTTC
>TRBV11-2|TRBD2|few|TRBJ2-7
CASSFQLAGGHYEQYF
TGTGCCAGCAGCTTCCAACTAGCGGGAGGCCACTACGAGCAGTACTTC
>TRBV5-4|.|once|TRBJ2-5
CASSFISPISETQYF
TGTGCCAGCAGCTTTATAAGCCCCATCTCAGAGACCCAGTACTTC
>TRBV12-2|.|.|TRBJ2-1
CAGKGRGPYNEQFF
TGTGCAGGCAAGGGGAGGGGCCCCTACAATGAGCAGTTCTTC
>TRBV4-1|.|.|TRBJ1-5
CASSQDRGQPQHF
TGCGCCAGCAGCCAAGACCGGGGTCAGCCCCAGCATTTT
>TRBV10-3|.|.|TRBJ2-7
CAISQQGTAYEQYF
TGTGCCATCAGCCAACAGGGAACGGCCTACGAGCAGTACTTC
>TRBV5-1|TRBD1|.|TRBJ1-1
CASSLEGTGLEAFF
TGCGCCAGCAGCTTGGAAGGGACAGGTTTAGAAGCTTTCTTT
>TRBV6-5|.|once|TRBJ2-7
CASESGTRYEQYF
TGTGCCAGCGAGTCCGGGACACGCTACGAGCAGTACTTC
>TRBV29-1|.|.|TRBJ2-7
CSVDVAGPTYEQYF
TGCAGCGTTGATGTTGCAGGGCCAACCTACGAGCAGTACTTC
>TRBV15|TRBD2|.|TRBJ2-5
CATAGGGETQYF
TGTGCCACCGCCGGGGGGGGAGAGACCCAGTACTTC
>TRBV5-1|.|.|TRBJ1-1
CASSLTGLNTEAFF
TGCGCCAGCAGCTTGACAGGCTTGAACACTGAAGCTTTCTTT
>TRBV6-6|TRBD1|.|TRBJ1-2
CAGTQGGINYGYTF
TGTGCCGGAACGCAGGGGGGTATTAACTATGGCTACACCTTC
>TRBV7-3|.|.|TRBJ1-1
CASSLTSMNTEAFF
TGTGCCAGCAGCTTAACGTCCATGAACACTGAAGCTTTCTTT
>TRBV19|.|once|TRBJ1-2
CASSIRREMTGYTF
TGTGCCAGTAGTATTAGACGGGAGATGACGGGCTACACCTTC
>TRBV11-2|TRBD2|.|TRBJ2-3
CASVAASGGEPDTQYF
TGTGCTTCAGTTGCGGCTTCGGGGGGAGAGCCAGATACGCAGTATTTT
>TRBV30|TRBD1|.|TRBJ1-1
CAWIGDRGQLGTEAFF
TGTGCCTGGATCGGGGACAGGGGGCAATTGGGCACTGAAGCTTTCTTT
>TRBV27|.|.|TRBJ1-1
CASSPGLEWNTEAFF
TGTGCCAGCAGTCCCGGACTGGAATGGAACACTGAAGCTTTCTTT
>TRBV29-1|TRBD1|few|TRBJ1-2
CSAEPAGGQFYGYTF
TGCAGCGCTGAACCCGCCGGGGGACAGTTCTATGGCTACACCTTC
>TRBV11-2|.|.|TRBJ2-5
CASRSEAETQYF
TGTGCCAGCAGGTCAGAGGCGGAGACCCAGTACTTC
>TRBV5-4|TRBD1|few|TRBJ1-1
CASSPQGTGTTEAFF
TGTGCCAGCAGCCCCCAAGGGACAGGGACCACTGAAGCTTTCTTT
>TRBV6-1|.|.|TRBJ1-3
CASSEGGLGNTIYF
TGTGCCAGCAGTGAAGGCGGGCTAGGGAACACCATATATTTT
>TRBV19|.|.|TRBJ2-7
CASSALSSYEQYF
TGTGCCAGTAGCGCGCTGAGCTCCTACGAGCAGTACTTC
>TRBV6-5|TRBD1|.|TRBJ2-2
CASSYSGTGRGGELFF
TGTGCCAGCAGTTACTCGGGGACAGGGCGGGGCGGGGAGCTGTTTTTT
>TRBV7-9|TRBD1|.|TRBJ1-5
CASSRSVTGFDQPQHF
TGTGCCAGCAGCCGCTCAGTGACAGGGTTCGATCAGCCCCAGCATTTT
>TRBV6-5|.|.|TRBJ2-7
CASSSVQGYEQYF
TGTGCCAGCAGTTCCGTCCAGGGATACGAGCAGTACTTC
>TRBV19|.|.|TRBJ2-1
CASSPGLYNEQFF
TGTGCCAGTAGTCCGGGACTGTATAATGAGCAGTTCTTC
>TRBV5-8|TRBD1|.|TRBJ1-1
CASSTGQGRVNTEAFF
TGTGCCAGCAGCACCGGACAGGGAAGGGTGAACACTGAAGCTTTCTTT
>TRBV7-3|TRBD1|.|TRBJ2-2
CASSPTQGASTGELFF
TGTGCCAGCAGCCCTACACAGGGGGCTAGCACCGGGGAGCTGTTTTTT
>TRBV5-1|TRBD2|.|TRBJ2-1
CASSIAGSSYNEQFF
TGCGCCAGCAGCATAGCGGGTAGCTCCTACAATGAGCAGTTCTTC
>TRBV2|TRBD2|.|TRBJ2-1
CASSEFGLAGLVGADNEQFF
TGTGCCAGCAGTGAATTTGGTCTAGCGGGGCTGGTGGGGGCGGACAATGAGCAGTTCTTC
>TRBV24-1|TRBD2|.|TRBJ2-1
CATRPGLADNEQFF
TGTGCCACCAGGCCGGGACTAGCGGACAATGAGCAGTTCTTC
>TRBV20-1|.|once|TRBJ1-2
CSASRTPGGYTF
TGCAGTGCTAGTCGGACACCCGGGGGCTACACCTTC
>TRBV5-1|TRBD2|once|TRBJ2-7
CASTLGTSGSRQGEQYF
TGCGCCAGCACCCTCGGGACTAGCGGGAGTAGGCAGGGCGAGCAGTACTTC
>TRBV5-1|TRBD1|.|TRBJ2-5
CASSLGQGNYETQYF
TGCGCCAGCAGCCTAGGACAGGGGAACTACGAGACCCAGTACTTC
>TRBV14|TRBD2|.|TRBJ2-1
CASSQAAGYRNEQFF
TGTGCCAGCAGCCAAGCAGCGGGGTACCGCAATGAGCAGTTCTTC
>TRBV2|.|.|TRBJ1-1
CASSEYGQLNTEAFF
TGTGCCAGCAGTGAATATGGGCAGCTGAACACTGAAGCTTTCTTT